The rows below give T cell receptor beta chains drawn from one sample of a study of technical replicates of blood from a few donors. TCRdb's table, derived via immunoSEQ multiplex PCR, lists solely in-frame clones and lacks some. Here the sample spans some 71,000 clones, 95% to 97% being singletons. The sequencing sample was made of T cells isolated from PBMCs. Receptors originate from a human donor in good health. CDR3s include the opening cysteine and the closing phenylalanine or tryptophan. A D gene is named only where the DNA matches it firmly. Expanded clones are given a class, and other clones once, few, many or no size at all.

clone_size: .; d_call: TRBD2; j_call: TRBJ2-1; v_call: TRBV9; cdr3_aa: CASRSLAGGPGEQFF; cdr3_nt: TGTGCCAGCAGGAGCTTAGCGGGAGGCCCAGGGGAGCAGTTCTTC
clone_size: .; d_call: TRBD2; j_call: TRBJ2-1; v_call: TRBV30; cdr3_aa: CAWSIAGGLNEQFF; cdr3_nt: TGTGCCTGGAGTATAGCGGGAGGCCTCAATGAGCAGTTCTTC
clone_size: .; d_call: .; j_call: TRBJ2-3; v_call: TRBV9; cdr3_aa: CASSVSETQYF; cdr3_nt: TGTGCCAGCAGCGTAAGCGAAACGCAGTATTTT
clone_size: .; d_call: .; j_call: TRBJ2-7; v_call: TRBV5-8; cdr3_aa: CASRRLGNEQYF; cdr3_nt: TGTGCCAGCAGGAGGTTAGGCAACGAGCAGTACTTC
clone_size: .; d_call: .; j_call: TRBJ1-1; v_call: TRBV9; cdr3_aa: CASSVGGTEAFF; cdr3_nt: TGTGCCAGCAGCGTAGGCGGGACTGAAGCTTTCTTT
clone_size: once; d_call: TRBD1; j_call: TRBJ2-3; v_call: TRBV10-3; cdr3_aa: CAISEATGVRTDTQYF; cdr3_nt: TGTGCCATCAGTGAGGCGACAGGGGTCCGCACAGATACGCAGTATTTT
clone_size: .; d_call: .; j_call: TRBJ2-5; v_call: TRBV4-1; cdr3_aa: CASSPTGLQETQYF; cdr3_nt: TGCGCCAGCAGCCCCACCGGTCTTCAAGAGACCCAGTACTTC
clone_size: .; d_call: .; j_call: TRBJ2-2; v_call: TRBV29-1; cdr3_aa: CSAGTSTDTGELFF; cdr3_nt: TGCAGCGCTGGGACTTCAACCGACACCGGGGAGCTGTTTTTT
clone_size: once; d_call: TRBD2; j_call: TRBJ2-5; v_call: TRBV5-4; cdr3_aa: CASSLGTSGSWETQYF; cdr3_nt: TGTGCCAGCAGCTTGGGTACTAGCGGGAGTTGGGAGACCCAGTACTTC
clone_size: .; d_call: TRBD2; j_call: TRBJ2-3; v_call: TRBV5-1; cdr3_aa: CASSGRTSGYTDTQYF; cdr3_nt: TGCGCCAGCAGCGGAAGGACTAGCGGGTACACAGATACGCAGTATTTT
clone_size: .; d_call: .; j_call: TRBJ2-3; v_call: TRBV6-7; cdr3_aa: CATHRAGDTQYF; cdr3_nt: TGTGCCACGCACAGGGCCGGAGATACGCAGTATTTT
clone_size: .; d_call: TRBD2; j_call: TRBJ2-3; v_call: TRBV5-1; cdr3_aa: CASSGSGRNTDTQYF; cdr3_nt: TGCGCCAGCAGCGGTAGCGGGAGGAACACAGATACGCAGTATTTT
clone_size: .; d_call: .; j_call: TRBJ2-7; v_call: TRBV9; cdr3_aa: CASSVTGVTSVDEQYF; cdr3_nt: TGTGCCAGCAGCGTAACGGGGGTTACCAGCGTAGACGAGCAGTACTTC
clone_size: .; d_call: TRBD2; j_call: TRBJ2-1; v_call: TRBV27; cdr3_aa: CASTNLAGVDNEQFF; cdr3_nt: TGTGCCAGCACCAATCTAGCGGGAGTGGACAATGAGCAGTTCTTC
clone_size: once; d_call: .; j_call: TRBJ2-5; v_call: TRBV2; cdr3_aa: CASSETWSLQETQYF; cdr3_nt: TGTGCCAGCAGTGAAACTTGGTCGTTGCAAGAGACCCAGTACTTC
clone_size: .; d_call: TRBD1; j_call: TRBJ1-1; v_call: TRBV30; cdr3_aa: CAWAGQANTEAFF; cdr3_nt: TGTGCCTGGGCGGGACAGGCGAACACTGAAGCTTTCTTT
clone_size: once; d_call: .; j_call: TRBJ2-3; v_call: TRBV4-1; cdr3_aa: CASSQDPEDTQYF; cdr3_nt: TGCGCCAGCAGCCAAGATCCAGAAGATACGCAGTATTTT
clone_size: .; d_call: .; j_call: TRBJ2-2; v_call: TRBV10-2; cdr3_aa: CASRKGLDTGELFF; cdr3_nt: TGCGCCAGCAGGAAGGGACTCGACACCGGGGAGCTGTTTTTT
clone_size: .; d_call: .; j_call: TRBJ2-1; v_call: TRBV2; cdr3_aa: CASRVPGDEQFF; cdr3_nt: TGTGCCAGCAGGGTCCCGGGGGATGAGCAGTTCTTC
clone_size: .; d_call: TRBD2; j_call: TRBJ2-1; v_call: TRBV11-2; cdr3_aa: CASRGLTATEQFF; cdr3_nt: TGTGCCAGCAGGGGACTAACGGCTACTGAGCAGTTCTTC
clone_size: .; d_call: .; j_call: TRBJ1-2; v_call: TRBV18; cdr3_aa: CASSPLPHRGYGYTF; cdr3_nt: TGTGCCAGCTCACCACTACCTCACCGGGGCTATGGCTACACCTTC
clone_size: .; d_call: TRBD1; j_call: TRBJ2-7; v_call: TRBV29-1; cdr3_aa: CSVGRNTGGEQYF; cdr3_nt: TGCAGCGTTGGGCGTAATACAGGGGGCGAGCAGTACTTC
clone_size: .; d_call: TRBD1; j_call: TRBJ1-2; v_call: TRBV6-5; cdr3_aa: CASLKFPGTGSGYTF; cdr3_nt: TGTGCCAGCCTTAAGTTCCCCGGGACAGGGAGCGGCTACACCTTC
clone_size: .; d_call: .; j_call: TRBJ2-3; v_call: TRBV29-1; cdr3_aa: CSVVARIVSTDTQYF; cdr3_nt: TGCAGCGTTGTTGCCCGAATAGTAAGCACAGATACGCAGTATTTT
clone_size: .; d_call: .; j_call: TRBJ2-2; v_call: TRBV30; cdr3_aa: CAWKSGANTGELFF; cdr3_nt: TGTGCCTGGAAAAGCGGTGCGAACACCGGGGAGCTGTTTTTT
clone_size: .; d_call: .; j_call: TRBJ1-1; v_call: TRBV7-2; cdr3_aa: CASSLDSSSTEAFF; cdr3_nt: TGTGCCAGCAGCTTGGACAGCTCGAGCACTGAAGCTTTCTTT
clone_size: .; d_call: .; j_call: TRBJ2-7; v_call: TRBV7-3; cdr3_aa: CASSLRAFSYEQYF; cdr3_nt: TGTGCCAGCAGCTTAAGGGCTTTCTCCTACGAGCAGTACTTC
clone_size: .; d_call: TRBD1; j_call: TRBJ2-2; v_call: TRBV27; cdr3_aa: CASGDDRAWTGELFF; cdr3_nt: TGTGCCAGCGGGGACGACAGGGCTTGGACCGGGGAGCTGTTTTTT
clone_size: .; d_call: .; j_call: TRBJ2-7; v_call: TRBV7-9; cdr3_aa: CASSVSYEQYF; cdr3_nt: TGTGCCAGCAGCGTATCCTACGAGCAGTACTTC
clone_size: .; d_call: .; j_call: TRBJ1-5; v_call: TRBV6-5; cdr3_aa: CASSYLGGFGPQHF; cdr3_nt: TGTGCCAGCAGTTACTTGGGCGGGTTTGGGCCCCAGCATTTT
clone_size: .; d_call: .; j_call: TRBJ2-7; v_call: TRBV27; cdr3_aa: CASSSPAYEQYF; cdr3_nt: TGTGCCAGCAGTTCCCCGGCCTACGAGCAGTACTTC
clone_size: .; d_call: .; j_call: TRBJ2-2; v_call: TRBV13; cdr3_aa: CASKSGLVESGELFF; cdr3_nt: TGTGCCAGCAAATCGGGTCTCGTTGAGTCCGGGGAGCTGTTTTTT
clone_size: .; d_call: .; j_call: TRBJ2-1; v_call: TRBV28; cdr3_aa: CASSLMTTSYNEQFF; cdr3_nt: TGTGCCAGCAGTTTAATGACAACCTCCTACAATGAGCAGTTCTTC
clone_size: .; d_call: .; j_call: TRBJ1-5; v_call: TRBV4-3; cdr3_aa: CASSQDRGFPQPQHF; cdr3_nt: TGCGCCAGCAGCCAAGATAGGGGGTTTCCTCAGCCCCAGCATTTT
clone_size: .; d_call: .; j_call: TRBJ1-2; v_call: TRBV2; cdr3_aa: CASSAELIYGYTF; cdr3_nt: TGTGCCAGCAGTGCTGAGTTAATCTATGGCTACACCTTC
clone_size: .; d_call: .; j_call: TRBJ2-2; v_call: TRBV9; cdr3_aa: CASSTNRDANTGELFF; cdr3_nt: TGTGCCAGCAGCACAAACAGGGACGCGAACACCGGGGAGCTGTTTTTT
clone_size: .; d_call: .; j_call: TRBJ2-7; v_call: TRBV7-9; cdr3_aa: CASSLGPGNEQYF; cdr3_nt: TGTGCCAGCAGCTTAGGTCCGGGTAACGAGCAGTACTTC
clone_size: once; d_call: .; j_call: TRBJ1-1; v_call: TRBV7-2; cdr3_aa: CASSRGTGEAFF; cdr3_nt: TGTGCCAGCAGCAGGGGAACGGGTGAAGCTTTCTTT
clone_size: .; d_call: .; j_call: TRBJ2-7; v_call: TRBV19; cdr3_aa: CASSMLAGTYEQYF; cdr3_nt: TGTGCCAGTAGTATGTTGGCGGGAACCTACGAGCAGTACTTC
clone_size: .; d_call: .; j_call: TRBJ1-1; v_call: TRBV29-1; cdr3_aa: CSVDKQLEAFF; cdr3_nt: TGCAGCGTTGATAAACAATTGGAGGCTTTCTTT